The entry that follows covers one T cell receptor (beta chain) sequence. Between the trimmed V and J ends, which lost 1 base and 2 bases, there was a span of 12 bases. The CDR3 has 16 residues. Per germline, CDR1 SGHTA and CDR2 FQGNSA. These data originate in a study of blood T cell repertoires in COVID-19. Study-wide background: Samples representing acute and convalescent COVID-19 were sourced from the United States, Italy and Spain. T cells, B-cell-depleted T cells, or PBMCs supplied cDNA or gDNA.

In the study's own analysis: Scientists estimated how many nucleated cells there were by amplifying reference gene primers. Profiled with immunoSEQ multiplex PCR; TCRdb holds only in-frame clones, not every one. The D gene and trimming were derived from the DNA, and the V and J assignments and clone size from that table. The profile shows about 220,000 clones, around 84% of them singletons. The sequenced material came from peripheral blood. This rearrangement joins TRBV7-2 to TRBJ1-3; tentative D call: TRBD1 (5 bases). The receptor's source is a man aged 35-49 years who had recovered from COVID-19. CDR3 sequence reads: CASSLVGGTPGNTIYF. CDR3 sequence (DNA): TGTGCCAGCAGCTTAGTTGGGGGGACCCCTGGAAACACCATATATTTT.